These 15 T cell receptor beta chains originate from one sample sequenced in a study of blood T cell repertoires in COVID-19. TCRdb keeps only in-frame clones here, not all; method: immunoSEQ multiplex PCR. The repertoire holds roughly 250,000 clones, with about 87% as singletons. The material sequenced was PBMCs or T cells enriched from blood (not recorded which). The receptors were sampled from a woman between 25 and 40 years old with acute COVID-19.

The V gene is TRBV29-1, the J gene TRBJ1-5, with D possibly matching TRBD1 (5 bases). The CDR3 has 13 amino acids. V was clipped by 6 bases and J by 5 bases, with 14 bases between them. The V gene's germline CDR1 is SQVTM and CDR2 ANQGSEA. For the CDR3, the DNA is TGCAGCGTGTCGGGGGGATCCGATCAGCCCCAGCATTTT. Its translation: CSVSGGSDQPQHF.

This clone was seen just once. The CDR3: CASQGFTEAFF. The CDR3 region has the DNA TGTGCCAGCCAGGGGTTCACTGAAGCTTTCTTT. The chain recombines TRBV6-5 with TRBJ1-1, with D tentatively TRBD1 (6 bases). Looked up from germline, CDR1 is MNHEY and CDR2 is SVGAGI. Trimming removed 8 bases at V and 4 bases at J, with 8 bases between. CDR3 size: 11 residues.

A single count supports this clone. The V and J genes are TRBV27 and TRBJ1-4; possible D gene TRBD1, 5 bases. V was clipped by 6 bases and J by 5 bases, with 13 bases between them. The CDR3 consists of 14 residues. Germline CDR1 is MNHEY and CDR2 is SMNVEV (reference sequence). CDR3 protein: CASSTPGGNEKLFF. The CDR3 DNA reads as TGTGCCAGCAGCACGCCGGGGGGGAATGAAAAACTGTTTTTT.

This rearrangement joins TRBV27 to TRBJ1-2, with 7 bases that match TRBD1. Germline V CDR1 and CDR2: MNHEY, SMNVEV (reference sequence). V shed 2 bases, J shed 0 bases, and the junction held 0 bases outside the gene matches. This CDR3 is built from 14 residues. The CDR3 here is CASSLQGANYGYTF. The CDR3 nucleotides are TGTGCCAGCAGTTTACAGGGGGCTAACTATGGCTACACCTTC.

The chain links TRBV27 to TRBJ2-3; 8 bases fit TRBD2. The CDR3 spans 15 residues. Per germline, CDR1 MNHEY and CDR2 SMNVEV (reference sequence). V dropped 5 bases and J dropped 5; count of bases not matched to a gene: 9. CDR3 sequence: CASSGTGGRRDTQYF. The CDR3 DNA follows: TGTGCCAGCAGTGGAACGGGGGGGAGGAGAGATACGCAGTATTTT.

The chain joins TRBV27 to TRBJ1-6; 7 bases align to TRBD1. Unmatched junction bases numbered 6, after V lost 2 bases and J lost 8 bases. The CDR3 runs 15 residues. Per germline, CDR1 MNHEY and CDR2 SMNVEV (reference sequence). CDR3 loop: CASSLGGGFDSPLHF. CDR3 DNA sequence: TGTGCCAGCAGTTTAGGAGGGGGCTTCGATTCACCCCTCCACTTT.

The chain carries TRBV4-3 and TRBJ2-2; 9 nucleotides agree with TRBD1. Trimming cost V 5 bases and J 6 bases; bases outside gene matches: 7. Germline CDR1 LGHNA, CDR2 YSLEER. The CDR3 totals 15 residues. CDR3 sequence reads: CASSATGGIAGELFF. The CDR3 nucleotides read TGCGCCAGCAGCGCCACAGGGGGCATCGCCGGGGAGCTGTTTTTT.

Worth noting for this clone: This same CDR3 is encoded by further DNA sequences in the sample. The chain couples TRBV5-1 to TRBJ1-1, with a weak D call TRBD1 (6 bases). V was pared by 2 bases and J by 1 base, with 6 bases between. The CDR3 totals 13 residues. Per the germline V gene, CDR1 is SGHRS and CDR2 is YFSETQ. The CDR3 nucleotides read TGCGCCAGCAGCTTAGGGGGGAACACTGAAGCTTTCTTT. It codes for CASSLGGNTEAFF.

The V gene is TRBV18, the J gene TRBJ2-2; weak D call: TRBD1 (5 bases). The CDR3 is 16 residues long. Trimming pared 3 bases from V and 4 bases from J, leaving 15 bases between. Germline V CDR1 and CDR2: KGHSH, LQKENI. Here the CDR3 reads CASSPQDTSGTGELFF. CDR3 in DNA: TGTGCCAGCTCACCCCAGGACACGTCGGGCACCGGGGAGCTGTTTTTT.

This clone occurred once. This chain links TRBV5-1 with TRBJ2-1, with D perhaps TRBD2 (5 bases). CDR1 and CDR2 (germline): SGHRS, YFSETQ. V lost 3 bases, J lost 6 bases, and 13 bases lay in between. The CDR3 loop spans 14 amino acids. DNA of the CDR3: TGCGCCAGCAGCTCCCGGACTCCAACCAATGAGCAGTTCTTC. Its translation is CASSSRTPTNEQFF.

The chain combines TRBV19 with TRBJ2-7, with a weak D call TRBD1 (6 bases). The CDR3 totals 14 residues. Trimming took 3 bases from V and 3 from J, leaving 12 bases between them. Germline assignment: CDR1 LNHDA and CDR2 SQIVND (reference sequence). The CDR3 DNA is TGTGCCAGTAGTATGAGCGGACAGATCTACGAGCAGTACTTC. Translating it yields CASSMSGQIYEQYF.

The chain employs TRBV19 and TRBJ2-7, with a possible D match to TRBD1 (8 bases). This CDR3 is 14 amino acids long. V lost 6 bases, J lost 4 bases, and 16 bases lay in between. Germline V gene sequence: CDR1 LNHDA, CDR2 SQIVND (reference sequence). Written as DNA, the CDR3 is TGTGCCAGTAGCCCCTTACAGGGGGGGTACGAGCAGTACTTC. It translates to CASSPLQGGYEQYF. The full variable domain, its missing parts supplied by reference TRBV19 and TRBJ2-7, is DGGITQSPKYLFRKEGQNVTLSCEQNLNHDAMYWYRQDPGQGLRLIYYSQIVNDFQKGDIAEGYSVSREKKESFPLTVTSAQKNPTAFYLCASSPLQGGYEQYFGPGTRLTVT.

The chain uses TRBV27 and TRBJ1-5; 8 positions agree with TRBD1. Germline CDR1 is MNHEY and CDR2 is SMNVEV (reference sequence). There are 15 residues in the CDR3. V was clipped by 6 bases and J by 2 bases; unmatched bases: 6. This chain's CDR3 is CASSKDRDGNQPQHF. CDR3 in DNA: TGTGCCAGCAGCAAGGACAGGGATGGCAATCAGCCCCAGCATTTT.

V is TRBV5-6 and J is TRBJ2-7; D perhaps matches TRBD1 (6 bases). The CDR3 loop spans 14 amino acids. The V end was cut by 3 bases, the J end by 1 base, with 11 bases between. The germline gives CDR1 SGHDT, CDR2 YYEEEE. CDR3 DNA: TGTGCCAGCAGCTCCACAGGGAATTCCTACGAGCAGTACTTC. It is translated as CASSSTGNSYEQYF.

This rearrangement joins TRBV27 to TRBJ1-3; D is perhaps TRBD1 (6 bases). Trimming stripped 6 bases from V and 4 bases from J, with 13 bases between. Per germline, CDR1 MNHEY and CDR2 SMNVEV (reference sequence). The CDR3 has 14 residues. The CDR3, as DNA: TGTGCCAGCAGCCAACAGGGCACCGGAAACACCATATATTTT. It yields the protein CASSQQGTGNTIYF.